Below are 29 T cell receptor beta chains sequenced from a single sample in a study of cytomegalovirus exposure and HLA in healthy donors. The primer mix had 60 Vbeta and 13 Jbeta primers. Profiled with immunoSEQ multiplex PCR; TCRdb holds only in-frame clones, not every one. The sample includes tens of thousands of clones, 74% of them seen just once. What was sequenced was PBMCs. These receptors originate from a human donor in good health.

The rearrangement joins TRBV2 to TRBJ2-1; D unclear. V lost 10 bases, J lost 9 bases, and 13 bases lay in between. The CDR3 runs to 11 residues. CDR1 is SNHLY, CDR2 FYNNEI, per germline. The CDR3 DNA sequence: TGTGCCACCGCCTTGGTCAGTGAGCAGTTCTTC. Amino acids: CATALVSEQFF.

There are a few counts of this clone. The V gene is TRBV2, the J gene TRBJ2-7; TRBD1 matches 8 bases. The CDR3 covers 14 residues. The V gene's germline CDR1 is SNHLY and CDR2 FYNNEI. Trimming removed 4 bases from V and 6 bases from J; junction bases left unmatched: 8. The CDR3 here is CASSGLGQVIEQYF. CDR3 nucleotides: TGTGCCAGCAGTGGTTTGGGACAGGTCATCGAGCAGTACTTC.

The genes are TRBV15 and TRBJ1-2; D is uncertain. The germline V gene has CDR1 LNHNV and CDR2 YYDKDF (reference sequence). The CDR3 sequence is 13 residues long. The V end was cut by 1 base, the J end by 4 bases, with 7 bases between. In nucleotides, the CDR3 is TGTGCCACCAGCAGAGGGGGAGGCTATGGCTACACCTTC. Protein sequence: CATSRGGGYGYTF.

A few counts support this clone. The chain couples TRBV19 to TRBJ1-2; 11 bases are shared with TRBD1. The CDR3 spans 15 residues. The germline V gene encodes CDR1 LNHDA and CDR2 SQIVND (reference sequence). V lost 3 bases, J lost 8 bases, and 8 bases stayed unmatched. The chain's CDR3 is CASSIAGQGASGYTF. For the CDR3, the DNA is TGTGCCAGTAGTATCGCCGGACAGGGGGCGTCCGGCTACACCTTC.

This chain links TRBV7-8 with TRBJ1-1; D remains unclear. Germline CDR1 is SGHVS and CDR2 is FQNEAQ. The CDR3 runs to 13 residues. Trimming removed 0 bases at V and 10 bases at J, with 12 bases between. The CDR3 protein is CASSLALARGAFF. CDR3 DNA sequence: TGTGCCAGCAGCTTAGCGCTAGCTCGGGGAGCTTTCTTT.

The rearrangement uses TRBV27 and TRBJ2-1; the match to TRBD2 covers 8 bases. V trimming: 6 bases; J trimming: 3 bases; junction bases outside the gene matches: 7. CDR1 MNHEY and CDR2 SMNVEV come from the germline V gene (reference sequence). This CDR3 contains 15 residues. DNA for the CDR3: TGTGCCAGCAGCCGGGGGGGGGCGAACTACAATGAGCAGTTCTTC. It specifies CASSRGGANYNEQFF.

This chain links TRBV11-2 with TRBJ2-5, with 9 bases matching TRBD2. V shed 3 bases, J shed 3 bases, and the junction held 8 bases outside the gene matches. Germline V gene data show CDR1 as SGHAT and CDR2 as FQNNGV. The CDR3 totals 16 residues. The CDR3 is CASSFGMLAGKETQYF. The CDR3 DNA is TGTGCCAGCAGCTTCGGAATGCTAGCGGGGAAAGAGACCCAGTACTTC. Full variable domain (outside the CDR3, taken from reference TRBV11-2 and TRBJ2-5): EAGVAQSPRYKIIEKRQSVAFWCNPISGHATLYWYQQILGQGPKLLIQFQNNGVVDDSQLPKDRFSAERLKGVDSTLKIQPAKLEDSAVYLCASSFGMLAGKETQYFGPGTRLLVL.

CDR3 DNA: TGCGCCAGCAGCCAGAGACTAGCGGGAGACAAAGGTGAGCAGTTCTTC. It yields the protein CASSQRLAGDKGEQFF. The chain couples TRBV4-1 to TRBJ2-1; the match to TRBD2 covers 12 bases. The germline gives CDR1 MGHRA, CDR2 YSYEKL. The V gene end was trimmed by 3 bases and the J gene end by 9 bases; junction bases not matched to a gene: 9. The CDR3 runs to 16 residues.

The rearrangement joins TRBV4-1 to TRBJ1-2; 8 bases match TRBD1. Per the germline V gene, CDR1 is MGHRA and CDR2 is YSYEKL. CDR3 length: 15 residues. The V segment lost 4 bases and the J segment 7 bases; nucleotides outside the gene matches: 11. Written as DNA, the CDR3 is TGCGCCAGCAGCCCCAAGACAGGGGACGTATGTGGCTACACCTTC. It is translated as CASSPKTGDVCGYTF.

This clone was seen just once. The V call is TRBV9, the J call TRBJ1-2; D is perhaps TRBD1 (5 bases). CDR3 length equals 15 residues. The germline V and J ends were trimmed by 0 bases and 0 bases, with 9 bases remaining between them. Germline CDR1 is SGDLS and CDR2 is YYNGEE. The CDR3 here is CASSVDPGSNYGYTF. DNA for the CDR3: TGTGCCAGCAGCGTAGACCCAGGGTCTAACTATGGCTACACCTTC.

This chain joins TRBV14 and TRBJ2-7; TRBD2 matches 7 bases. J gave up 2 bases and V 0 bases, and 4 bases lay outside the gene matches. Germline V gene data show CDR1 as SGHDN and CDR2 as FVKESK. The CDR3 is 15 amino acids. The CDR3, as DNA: TGTGCCAGCAGCCAAGAGTGGGACTACCCCTACGAGCAGTACTTC. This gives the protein CASSQEWDYPYEQYF.

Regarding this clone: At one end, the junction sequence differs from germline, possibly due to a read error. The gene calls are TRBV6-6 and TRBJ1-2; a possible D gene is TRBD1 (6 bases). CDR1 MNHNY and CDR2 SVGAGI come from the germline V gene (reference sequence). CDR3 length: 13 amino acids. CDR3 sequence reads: CAGRGQPNYGYTF. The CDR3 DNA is TGTGCCGGCAGAGGACAGCCAAACTATGGCTACACCTTC.

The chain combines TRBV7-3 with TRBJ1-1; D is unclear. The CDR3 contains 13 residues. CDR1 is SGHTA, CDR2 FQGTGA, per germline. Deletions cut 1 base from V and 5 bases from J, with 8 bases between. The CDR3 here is CASSLNPRTEAFF. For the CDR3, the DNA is TGTGCCAGCAGCTTAAACCCTAGGACTGAAGCTTTCTTT.

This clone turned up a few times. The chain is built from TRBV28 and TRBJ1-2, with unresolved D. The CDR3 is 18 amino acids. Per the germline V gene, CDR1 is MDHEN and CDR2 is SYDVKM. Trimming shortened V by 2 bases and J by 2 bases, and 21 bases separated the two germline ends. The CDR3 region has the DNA TGTGCCAGCAGTTTAGGAGGGAGGTGGACCTTCGGAAACTATGGCTACACCTTC. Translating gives CASSLGGRWTFGNYGYTF.

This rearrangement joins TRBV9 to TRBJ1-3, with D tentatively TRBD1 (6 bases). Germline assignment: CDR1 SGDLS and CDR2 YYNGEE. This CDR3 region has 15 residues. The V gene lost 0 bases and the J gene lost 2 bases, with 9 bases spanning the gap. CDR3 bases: TGTGCCAGCAGCGTAGTTGGGGGCGCTGGAAACACCATATATTTT. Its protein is CASSVVGGAGNTIYF.

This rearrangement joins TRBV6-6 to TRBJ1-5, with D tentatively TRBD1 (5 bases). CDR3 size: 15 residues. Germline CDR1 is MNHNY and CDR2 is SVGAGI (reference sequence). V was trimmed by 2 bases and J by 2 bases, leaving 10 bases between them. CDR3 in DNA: TGTGCCAGCAGTTACGGAAGGGGTGGCAATCAGCCCCAGCATTTT. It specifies CASSYGRGGNQPQHF.

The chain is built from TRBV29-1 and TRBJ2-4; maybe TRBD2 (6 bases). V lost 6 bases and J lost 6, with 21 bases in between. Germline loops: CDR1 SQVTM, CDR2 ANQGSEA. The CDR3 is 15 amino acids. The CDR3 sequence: CSVIRWGDNGNIQYF. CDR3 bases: TGCAGCGTAATCCGCTGGGGGGATAATGGAAACATTCAGTACTTC.

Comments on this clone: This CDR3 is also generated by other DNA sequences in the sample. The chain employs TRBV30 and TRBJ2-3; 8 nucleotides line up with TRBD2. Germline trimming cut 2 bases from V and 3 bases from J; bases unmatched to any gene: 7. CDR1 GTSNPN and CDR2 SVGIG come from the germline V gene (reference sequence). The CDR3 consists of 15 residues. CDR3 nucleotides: TGTGCCTGGAGTTTCGCGGGAGGAAGAACAGATACGCAGTATTTT. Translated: CAWSFAGGRTDTQYF.

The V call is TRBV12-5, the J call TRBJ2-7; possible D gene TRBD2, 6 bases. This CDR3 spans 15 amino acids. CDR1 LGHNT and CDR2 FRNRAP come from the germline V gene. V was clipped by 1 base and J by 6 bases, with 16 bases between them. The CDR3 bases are TGTGCTAGTGGTTTGGGTGGGTGGCGGGGAGGCGAGCAGTACTTC. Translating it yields CASGLGGWRGGEQYF.

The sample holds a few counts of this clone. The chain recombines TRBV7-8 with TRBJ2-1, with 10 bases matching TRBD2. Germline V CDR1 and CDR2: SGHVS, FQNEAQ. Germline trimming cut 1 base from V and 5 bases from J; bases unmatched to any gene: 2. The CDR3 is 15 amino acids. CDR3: CASSLGLAGNNEQFF. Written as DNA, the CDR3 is TGTGCCAGCAGCTTAGGACTAGCGGGCAACAATGAGCAGTTCTTC.

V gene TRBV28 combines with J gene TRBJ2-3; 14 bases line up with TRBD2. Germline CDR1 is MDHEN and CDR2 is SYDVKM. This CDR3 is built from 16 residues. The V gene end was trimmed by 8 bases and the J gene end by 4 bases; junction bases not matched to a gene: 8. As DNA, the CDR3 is TGTGCCAGCGGTGGACTAGCGGGAGGTGGGGCAGATACGCAGTATTTT. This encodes CASGGLAGGGADTQYF.

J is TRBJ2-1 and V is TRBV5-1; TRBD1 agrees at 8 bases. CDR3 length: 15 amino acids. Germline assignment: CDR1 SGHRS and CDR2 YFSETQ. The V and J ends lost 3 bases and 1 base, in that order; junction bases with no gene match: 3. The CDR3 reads CASSSGQGSYNEQFF. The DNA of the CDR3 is TGCGCCAGCAGCTCCGGACAGGGTTCCTACAATGAGCAGTTCTTC.

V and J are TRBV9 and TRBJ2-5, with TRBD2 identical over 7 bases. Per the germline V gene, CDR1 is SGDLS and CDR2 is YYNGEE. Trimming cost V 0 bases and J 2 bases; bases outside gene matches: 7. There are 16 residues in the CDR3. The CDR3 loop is CASSVVGRGGQETQYF. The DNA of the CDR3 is TGTGCCAGCAGCGTAGTAGGGAGGGGAGGTCAAGAGACCCAGTACTTC.

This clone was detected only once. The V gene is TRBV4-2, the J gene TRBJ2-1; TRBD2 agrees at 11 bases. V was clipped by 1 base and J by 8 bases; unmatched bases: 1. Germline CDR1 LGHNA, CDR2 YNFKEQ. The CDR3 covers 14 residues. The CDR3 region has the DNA TGTGCCAGCAGCCAAGTACTAGCGGGAGATGAGCAGTTCTTC. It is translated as CASSQVLAGDEQFF.

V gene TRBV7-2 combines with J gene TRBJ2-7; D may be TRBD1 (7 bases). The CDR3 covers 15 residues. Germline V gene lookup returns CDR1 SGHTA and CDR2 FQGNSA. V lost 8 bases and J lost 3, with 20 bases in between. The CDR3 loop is CASSLGAGQLYEQYF. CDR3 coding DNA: TGTGCCAGCTCCCTTGGGGCGGGACAGCTCTACGAGCAGTACTTC.

CDR3 in amino acids: CASSPGRGNTEAFF. Written as DNA, the CDR3 is TGTGCCAGCAGCCCCGGCAGGGGGAACACTGAAGCTTTCTTT. V usage is TRBV6-1 and J usage is TRBJ1-1; D perhaps matches TRBD1 (6 bases). Trimming removed 6 bases from V and 1 base from J, with 12 bases in between. CDR3 size: 14 residues. Looked up from germline, CDR1 is MNHNS and CDR2 is SASEGT.

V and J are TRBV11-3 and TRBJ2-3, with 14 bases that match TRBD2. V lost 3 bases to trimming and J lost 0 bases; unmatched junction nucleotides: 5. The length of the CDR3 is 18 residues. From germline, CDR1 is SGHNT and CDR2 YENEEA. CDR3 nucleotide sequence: TGTGCCAGCAGCTTGGGGACTAGCGGGAGCAGTAGCACAGATACGCAGTATTTT. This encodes CASSLGTSGSSSTDTQYF.

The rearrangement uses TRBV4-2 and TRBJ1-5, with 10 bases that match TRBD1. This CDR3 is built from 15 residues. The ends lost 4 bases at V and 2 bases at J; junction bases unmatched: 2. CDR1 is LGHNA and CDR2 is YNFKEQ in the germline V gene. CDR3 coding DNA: TGTGCCAGCAGCCGCGGGACAGGGGGCAATCAGCCCCAGCATTTT. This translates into CASSRGTGGNQPQHF.

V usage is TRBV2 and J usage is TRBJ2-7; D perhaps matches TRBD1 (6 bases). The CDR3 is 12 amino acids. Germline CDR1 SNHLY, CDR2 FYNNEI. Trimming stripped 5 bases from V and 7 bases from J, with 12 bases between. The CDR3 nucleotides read TGTGCCAGCAGTACAGGGTCGGGGGAGCAGTACTTC. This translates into CASSTGSGEQYF.